This T cell receptor beta chain was captured by sequencing in a study of shared clonotypes between healthy human individuals. Study-wide context: Researchers assigned three CD4 naive, three CD4 memory, two CD8 naive and one CD8 memory plate to each donor. Study-wide results and limits: At large depth, rarefaction still showed sorted-subset sequencing to be incomplete. The genetic and exposure-history diversity represented was limited by few donors.

The V end lost 3 bases, the J end lost 3 bases, and 6 bases lay between the germline ends. CDR3 size: 13 residues. CDR1 is MNHEY, CDR2 SMNVEV, per germline (reference sequence). A word on this clone: Antigen specificity is unknown.

Naive-designated CD8 cells lacked CD45RO, were positively enriched for CCR7, and omitted terminally differentiated effector memory CD45RA+ cells. Those who donated were healthy HIV-negative adults, with no recent acute infections or vaccinations reported. Clones were sequenced by immunoSEQ multiplex PCR, and TCRdb holds only the in-frame ones, with some missing. This sample yields about 2.1 million clones, of which around 93% are seen a single time; 1.5% to 2% belongs to the top ten. The receptor's source is a man in his late teens or twenties in good health. Some clones in this sample may be carry-over from other donors' samples. Sequencing was performed on naive CD8+ T cells from PBMCs. The chain employs TRBV27 and TRBJ2-1; no definite D call. This chain's CDR3 is CASSFGHYNEQFF. DNA for the CDR3: TGTGCCAGCAGTTTTGGGCACTACAATGAGCAGTTCTTC.